A single sample is the source of the 14 T cell receptor beta chains below, sequenced in a study of cytomegalovirus exposure and HLA in healthy donors. The PCR ran on 60 Vbeta and 13 Jbeta primers. Assay: immunoSEQ multiplex PCR; the TCRdb copy retains only in-frame clones and omits some. The data show under 150,000 clones, approximately 80% seen once. Material: PBMCs. These TCRs come from a woman between 40 and 50 years old in good health and CMV-seropositive.

This sequence joins TRBV21-1 and TRBJ2-3; the table names TRBD1, a call not compared with the DNA. TRBV21-1 is noted as a pseudogene. There are 18 residues in the CDR3. The chain's CDR3 is CASSNSSRDSTSTDTQYF. CDR3 bases: TGTGCCAGCAGCAACAGTTCCCGCGACAGTACTAGCACAGATACGCAGTATTTT.

CDR3 residues: CASSLSLAGGRDEQFF. In DNA, the CDR3 is TGTGCCAGCAGTTTATCGCTAGCGGGGGGTAGAGATGAGCAGTTCTTC. The chain uses TRBV28 and TRBJ2-1, with 11 bases identical to TRBD2. Trimming took 1 base from V and 8 from J; bases not matched to a gene: 7. This CDR3 region has 16 residues. CDR1 MDHEN and CDR2 SYDVKM come from the germline V gene.

V is TRBV2 and J is TRBJ2-3; TRBD2 matches at 13 bases. The CDR3 length is 16 residues. J gave up 0 bases and V 6 bases, and 3 bases lay outside the gene matches. Germline lookup yields CDR1 SNHLY and CDR2 FYNNEI. CDR3 nucleotide sequence: TGTGCCAGCAGGGAGGGACTAGCGGGGAGCACAGATACGCAGTATTTT. Protein product: CASREGLAGSTDTQYF.

Comment on this clone: The junction does not match germline at one end; this may be a read error. The gene calls are TRBV7-9 and TRBJ1-5; D is ambiguous. The germline V gene has CDR1 SEHNR and CDR2 FQNEAQ (reference sequence). This CDR3 is built from 12 residues. The CDR3 nucleotides read TGTTCCAGCAGCCGATTGGGCCAGCCCCAGCATTTT. Its translation: CSSSRLGQPQHF.

J is TRBJ1-2 and V is TRBV27; D is unclear. Germline V gene data show CDR1 as MNHEY and CDR2 as SMNVEV (reference sequence). V was clipped by 0 bases and J by 7 bases, with 9 bases between them. The CDR3 length is 13 residues. The CDR3 here is CASSLSRTGGYTF. In DNA form, the CDR3 reads TGTGCCAGCAGTTTATCTCGGACTGGTGGCTACACCTTC.

The V call is TRBV5-4, the J call TRBJ2-1; unclear D gene. Trimming removed 9 bases from V and 1 base from J, with 11 bases in between. Germline V lookup: CDR1 SGHNT, CDR2 YYREEE (reference sequence). This CDR3 is built from 13 residues. The CDR3 DNA reads as TGTGCCACCTCAGGCCCTTCCTACAATGAGCAGTTCTTC. Residues: CATSGPSYNEQFF.

This clone was found a few times. This chain connects TRBV4-1 to TRBJ2-1, with TRBD2 matching 10 bases. Germline V lookup: CDR1 MGHRA, CDR2 YSYEKL. V gave up 6 bases and J gave up 2 bases; unmatched junction bases: 10. This CDR3 is 17 amino acids long. DNA for the CDR3: TGCGCCAGCAGTCGAAGAAACAGCGGGAGGGCCTACAATGAGCAGTTCTTC. This gives the protein CASSRRNSGRAYNEQFF.

The rearrangement links TRBV10-3 to TRBJ2-7, with 11 bases fitting TRBD2. The CDR3 loop spans 15 amino acids. The germline V gene has CDR1 ENHRY and CDR2 SYGVKD. V lost 2 bases, J lost 2 bases, and 2 bases stayed unmatched. CDR3 residues: CAISEATSGTYEQYF. CDR3 nucleotide sequence: TGTGCCATCAGTGAGGCGACTAGCGGGACCTACGAGCAGTACTTC.

The V call is TRBV29-1, the J call TRBJ2-1; 12 nucleotides agree with TRBD2. CDR1 and CDR2 (germline): SQVTM, ANQGSEA. The V gene end was trimmed by 3 bases and the J gene end by 5 bases; junction bases not matched to a gene: 2. The CDR3 spans 14 residues. For the CDR3, the DNA is TGCAGCGTTGATTCTAGCGGGAGGGACAATGAGCAGTTCTTC. Protein product: CSVDSSGRDNEQFF.

The V call is TRBV28, the J call TRBJ2-1, with D perhaps matching TRBD2 (6 bases). From germline, CDR1 is MDHEN and CDR2 SYDVKM. This CDR3 spans 14 amino acids. Trimming left V 8 bases short and J 5 bases short, with 16 bases between. Here the CDR3 DNA reads TGTGCCAGCGGGGACTTACTAAGAGACAATGAGCAGTTCTTC. It codes for CASGDLLRDNEQFF.

CDR3 bases: TGTGCCAGCAGCTTCGACAGAGGACAGCCCCAGCATTTT. It encodes CASSFDRGQPQHF. The chain uses TRBV11-2 and TRBJ1-5, with D possibly being TRBD1 (5 bases). The CDR3 covers 13 residues. The germline V gene encodes CDR1 SGHAT and CDR2 FQNNGV. V lost 3 bases, J lost 7 bases, and 10 bases lay in between.

V and J are TRBV5-6 and TRBJ1-2, with unresolved D. The germline V and J ends were trimmed by 2 bases and 3 bases, with 14 bases remaining between them. From germline, CDR1 is SGHDT and CDR2 YYEEEE. The CDR3 spans 15 residues. CDR3 nucleotide sequence: TGTGCCAGCAGCTTTACGACATTCCGTCACTATGGCTACACCTTC. It encodes CASSFTTFRHYGYTF.

The chain is built from TRBV15 and TRBJ2-7; D remains ambiguous. The V end was cut by 0 bases, the J end by 2 bases, with 8 bases between. The CDR3 is 14 residues long. CDR1 is LNHNV, CDR2 YYDKDF, per germline (reference sequence). CDR3: CATSRDRGTYEQYF. In nucleotides, the CDR3 is TGTGCCACCAGCAGAGATCGCGGAACCTACGAGCAGTACTTC.

This chain links TRBV9 with TRBJ1-4; D gene unclear. The CDR3 is 15 amino acids. V lost 0 bases and J lost 0, with 6 bases in between. CDR1 is SGDLS and CDR2 is YYNGEE in the germline V gene. The CDR3 spells CASSVGSATNEKLFF. The CDR3 coding sequence is TGTGCCAGCAGCGTAGGGAGTGCAACTAATGAAAAACTGTTTTTT.